This paragraph reports one T cell receptor (beta chain). These data originate in a study of T cell changes during pregnancy in multiple sclerosis. Here immunoSEQ multiplex PCR was the method, and the copy in TCRdb shows in-frame clones only, minus some. Of approximately 99,000 clones in the sample, approximately 93% are singletons; the top ten hold almost 1%. The V gene's germline CDR1 is MNHNY and CDR2 SVGAGI (reference sequence). Germline trimming cut 3 bases from V and 7 bases from J; bases unmatched to any gene: 7. The CDR3 loop spans 14 amino acids. The receptor was derived from a female donor with multiple sclerosis, enrolled in a pregnancy study. The chain has TRBV6-6 and TRBJ2-7; 9 positions match TRBD2. The starting material was peripheral blood, obtained after pregnancy. CDR3 sequence: CASSYQREAEEQYF. DNA for the CDR3: TGTGCCAGCAGTTATCAGCGGGAGGCGGAAGAGCAGTACTTC.